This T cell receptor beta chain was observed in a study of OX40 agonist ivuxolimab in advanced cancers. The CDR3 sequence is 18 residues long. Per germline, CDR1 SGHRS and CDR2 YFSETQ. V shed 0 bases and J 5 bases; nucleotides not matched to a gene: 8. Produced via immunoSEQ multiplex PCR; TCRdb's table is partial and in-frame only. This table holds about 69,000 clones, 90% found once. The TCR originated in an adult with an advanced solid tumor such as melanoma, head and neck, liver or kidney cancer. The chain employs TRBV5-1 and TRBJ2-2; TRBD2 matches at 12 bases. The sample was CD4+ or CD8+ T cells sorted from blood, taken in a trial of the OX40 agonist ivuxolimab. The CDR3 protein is CASSLEPLAGGPTGELFF. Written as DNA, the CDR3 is TGCGCCAGCAGCTTGGAACCTCTAGCGGGAGGGCCGACCGGGGAGCTGTTTTTT. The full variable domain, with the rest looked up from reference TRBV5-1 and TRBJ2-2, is KAGVTQTPRYLIKTRGQQVTLSCSPISGHRSVSWYQQTPGQGLQFLFEYFSETQRNKGNFPGRFSGRQFSNSRSEMNVSTLELGDSALYLCASSLEPLAGGPTGELFFGEGSRLTVL.